The clone carrying this T cell receptor beta chain has more than one count but fewer than ten. The sample originates from a study of T cell repertoires in cytomegalovirus infection. TCRdb recomputed calls from the reads with MiXCR, one row per CDR3 protein. The sample has some 400,000 distinct CDR3 sequences, 30% to 40% seen once. The CDR3 runs to 13 residues. V lost 6 bases, J lost 8 bases, and 13 bases lay in between. The sample consisted of PBMCs. The chain employs TRBV12-3 or TRBV12-4 and TRBJ1-4; possible D gene TRBD1, 6 bases. This receptor was obtained from a human donor in good health (CMV status not recorded). Some clones in this sample may be carry-over from other donors' samples. The CDR3 bases are TGTGCCAGCAGAACAGGGTTCGGCGAAAAACTGTTTTTT. Its protein product is CASRTGFGEKLFF.